The 7 T cell receptor beta chains below were found in one sample sequenced in a study of blood T cell repertoires in COVID-19. The method was immunoSEQ multiplex PCR; TCRdb's version includes in-frame clones alone and lacks a portion of them. This table holds approximately 44,000 clones, about nine tenths found once. Sequenced input: peripheral blood. The source of these receptors is an elderly woman with acute or convalescent COVID-19.

This clone appeared a single time. This chain uses TRBV11-3 with TRBJ1-1, with 7 bases lining up with TRBD1. Germline values: CDR1 SGHNT, CDR2 YENEEA. CDR3 length equals 14 residues. J was trimmed by 4 bases and V by 8 bases; bases with no gene match: 10. CDR3 loop: CASRRDSGSTEAFF. CDR3 DNA sequence: TGTGCCAGCCGCCGGGACAGCGGAAGCACTGAAGCTTTCTTT.

This chain links TRBV11-2 with TRBJ2-5, with D unclear. The germline V and J ends were trimmed by 2 bases and 2 bases, with 6 bases remaining between them. Germline V lookup: CDR1 SGHAT, CDR2 FQNNGV. The CDR3 totals 13 residues. DNA of the CDR3: TGTGCCAGCAGCTTACGGAGACAAGAGACCCAGTACTTC. This sequence encodes CASSLRRQETQYF.

The genes are TRBV18 and TRBJ2-1; 7 bases agree with TRBD1. The CDR3 totals 15 residues. CDR1 and CDR2 (germline): KGHSH, LQKENI. V was pared by 2 bases and J by 5 bases, with 6 bases of the junction left unmatched. CDR3 residues: CASSPRQGVNNEQFF. CDR3 in DNA: TGTGCCAGCTCACCAAGGCAGGGGGTCAACAATGAGCAGTTCTTC.

The chain combines TRBV10-1 with TRBJ2-3, with D maybe TRBD2 (6 bases). The CDR3 has 15 amino acids. V was pared by 2 bases and J by 6 bases, with 15 bases between. Per the germline V gene, CDR1 is WNHNN and CDR2 is SYGVQD (reference sequence). The CDR3: CASSEGLRGGDTQYF. Here the CDR3 DNA reads TGCGCCAGCAGTGAGGGTCTGCGGGGTGGTGATACGCAGTATTTT.

CDR3 in amino acids: CASSEGQISGNTIYF. The CDR3 DNA sequence: TGTGCCAGCAGTGAGGGACAAATTTCTGGAAACACCATATATTTT. V gene TRBV6-1 combines with J gene TRBJ1-3, with D perhaps matching TRBD1 (6 bases). Trimming stripped 3 bases from V and 1 base from J, with 10 bases between. The CDR3 sequence is 15 residues long. Germline lookup yields CDR1 MNHNS and CDR2 SASEGT.

J is TRBJ2-7 and V is TRBV19, with 7 bases that match TRBD1. V shed 6 bases and J 0 bases; nucleotides not matched to a gene: 8. The CDR3 loop spans 15 amino acids. Germline assignment: CDR1 LNHDA and CDR2 SQIVND (reference sequence). Here the CDR3 reads CASSPGTVSSYEQYF. In nucleotides, the CDR3 is TGTGCCAGTAGCCCCGGGACAGTGAGCTCCTACGAGCAGTACTTC. Full variable domain (remainder filled in from reference TRBV19 and TRBJ2-7): DGGITQSPKYLFRKEGQNVTLSCEQNLNHDAMYWYRQDPGQGLRLIYYSQIVNDFQKGDIAEGYSVSREKKESFPLTVTSAQKNPTAFYLCASSPGTVSSYEQYFGPGTRLTVT.

This sequence joins TRBV28 and TRBJ1-2, with 8 positions matching TRBD1. The CDR3 is made up of 14 amino acids. CDR1 is MDHEN and CDR2 is SYDVKM in the germline V gene. The V gene end was trimmed by 2 bases and the J gene end by 5 bases; junction bases not matched to a gene: 4. The CDR3 coding sequence is TGTGCCAGCAGTTTACCCCGGACAGGGTATGGCTACACCTTC. Protein: CASSLPRTGYGYTF.